The 23 T cell receptor beta chains below were found in one sample sequenced in a study of cytomegalovirus exposure and HLA in healthy donors. PCR employed 60 Vbeta and 13 Jbeta primers. Sequenced by immunoSEQ multiplex PCR; TCRdb stores in-frame clones only, minus some. The sample shows around 140,000 clones, roughly two thirds of them seen only once. The sequenced material came from PBMCs. The receptors stem from a male donor in good health and CMV-seronegative.

The genes are TRBV7-3 and TRBJ2-5; TRBD1 matches 8 bases. The CDR3 loop spans 15 amino acids. Per the germline V gene, CDR1 is SGHTA and CDR2 is FQGTGA. The V and J ends lost 5 bases and 4 bases, in that order; junction bases with no gene match: 9. The CDR3, as DNA: TGTGCCAGCAGCCCGGGACAGGTGCATCCAGAGACCCAGTACTTC. Amino acids: CASSPGQVHPETQYF.

This chain links TRBV10-3 with TRBJ2-3, with TRBD2 identical over 15 bases. V trimming: 3 bases; J trimming: 0 bases; junction bases outside the gene matches: 10. In germline, CDR1 is ENHRY, CDR2 SYGVKD. The CDR3 runs to 20 residues. As DNA, the CDR3 is TGTGCCATCAGTGACCAAGGACTAGCGGGGGGGTTGACTAGCACAGATACGCAGTATTTT. Residues: CAISDQGLAGGLTSTDTQYF.

The chain is built from TRBV5-1 and TRBJ2-5, with TRBD2 matching over 10 bases. The trim removed 0 bases at V and 5 bases at J, leaving 7 bases unmatched. The CDR3 loop spans 16 amino acids. Germline lookup yields CDR1 SGHRS and CDR2 YFSETQ. Here the CDR3 DNA reads TGCGCCAGCAGCTTGGTACTAGCGGGGTTAGAGGAGACCCAGTACTTC. As protein: CASSLVLAGLEETQYF.

The J gene is TRBJ2-7, the V gene TRBV7-2; 7 bases agree with TRBD2. Germline V gives CDR1 SGHTA, CDR2 FQGNSA. The CDR3 is 14 residues long. The V gene end was trimmed by 2 bases and the J gene end by 1 base; junction bases not matched to a gene: 2. This CDR3 reads CASSLWGGSYEQYF. As DNA, the CDR3 is TGTGCCAGCAGCTTATGGGGGGGGTCCTACGAGCAGTACTTC.

V gene TRBV5-6 combines with J gene TRBJ2-7, with a possible D match to TRBD1 (5 bases). The CDR3 has 15 residues. Germline V gene data show CDR1 as SGHDT and CDR2 as YYEEEE. Trimming stripped 0 bases from V and 2 bases from J, with 12 bases between. CDR3 region: CASSLEVGRAYEQYF. The CDR3 region has the DNA TGTGCCAGCAGCTTGGAGGTGGGCAGGGCCTACGAGCAGTACTTC.

The gene calls are TRBV7-9 and TRBJ1-5; D perhaps matches TRBD1 (5 bases). This CDR3 spans 15 amino acids. In germline, CDR1 is SEHNR, CDR2 FQNEAQ (reference sequence). Trimming took off 5 bases at V and 4 bases at J, with 15 bases between the two ends. CDR3 in amino acids: CASSPEGVRNQPQHF. The CDR3 DNA follows: TGTGCCAGCAGCCCAGAAGGGGTACGGAATCAGCCCCAGCATTTT.

This chain uses TRBV7-2 with TRBJ2-7; TRBD1 aligns across 8 bases. Trimming took 5 bases from V and 6 from J; bases not matched to a gene: 3. The CDR3 has 12 residues. Germline V gene lookup returns CDR1 SGHTA and CDR2 FQGNSA. CDR3 sequence reads: CASSRTGGEQYF. CDR3 bases: TGTGCCAGCAGCCGTACAGGGGGCGAGCAGTACTTC.

The rearrangement uses TRBV5-5 and TRBJ2-7; 9 bases match TRBD1. V was clipped by 7 bases and J by 3 bases; unmatched bases: 11. CDR1 is SGHKS and CDR2 is YYEKEE in the germline V gene (reference sequence). CDR3 length: 15 amino acids. For the CDR3, the DNA is TGTGCCAGCGGACTGGAGACAGGGGGGGGCTACGAGCAGTACTTC. Protein sequence: CASGLETGGGYEQYF.

This chain joins TRBV18 and TRBJ2-7; D possibly corresponds to TRBD1 (5 bases). Trimming removed 2 bases at V and 7 bases at J, with 15 bases between. Germline V gene sequence: CDR1 KGHSH, CDR2 LQKENI. This CDR3 is built from 14 residues. The CDR3 protein is CASSPEAGIGEQYF. The DNA for the CDR3 is TGTGCCAGCTCACCAGAAGCAGGGATCGGAGAGCAGTACTTC. Together with reference TRBV18 and TRBJ2-7, the CDR3 gives the full variable domain: NAGVMQNPRHLVRRRGQEARLRCSPMKGHSHVYWYRQLPEEGLKFMVYLQKENIIDESGMPKERFSAEFPKEGPSILRIQQVVRGDSAAYFCASSPEAGIGEQYFGPGTRLTVT.

There are a few counts of this clone. The rearrangement links TRBV4-1 to TRBJ1-2; 8 bases line up with TRBD1. Germline-derived CDR1 and CDR2 are MGHRA and YSYEKL. This CDR3 region has 15 residues. V gave up 1 base and J gave up 7 bases; unmatched junction bases: 8. The DNA for the CDR3 is TGCGCCAGCAGCCAAGCTTCGACAGGGGTTCTTGGCTACACCTTC. Encoded protein: CASSQASTGVLGYTF.

This clone was recorded a few times. The chain has TRBV25-1 and TRBJ1-4, with 7 positions matching TRBD1. Germline assignment: CDR1 MGHDK and CDR2 SYGVNS. Unmatched junction bases numbered 5, after V lost 6 bases and J lost 7 bases. The CDR3 spans 13 residues. The DNA for the CDR3 is TGTGCCAGCAGAGGGGGCGAGGGTGAAAAACTGTTTTTT. Translated: CASRGGEGEKLFF.

The CDR3 region has the DNA TGCGCCAGCAGCCAAGGGGTAGCCTCTGGAAACACCATATATTTT. It yields the protein CASSQGVASGNTIYF. The chain recombines TRBV4-1 with TRBJ1-3; the D is unclear. Germline values: CDR1 MGHRA, CDR2 YSYEKL. CDR3 length: 15 amino acids. Trimming took 1 base from V and 0 from J, leaving 7 bases between them.

The chain has TRBV6-6 and TRBJ1-6; D is uncertain. Trimming shortened V by 0 bases and J by 9 bases, and 12 bases separated the two germline ends. Looked up from germline, CDR1 is MNHNY and CDR2 is SVGAGI (reference sequence). The CDR3 spans 15 residues. The CDR3 nucleotides are TGTGCCAGCAGTTACTCCGTCCGGTTACTTTCACCCCTCCACTTT. Its protein product is CASSYSVRLLSPLHF.

This clone was seen only a few times. An end of the junction does not agree with germline; a read error may underlie this. The rearrangement joins TRBV5-6 to TRBJ1-1, with D tentatively TRBD1 (6 bases). Germline V gene sequence: CDR1 SGHDT, CDR2 YYEEEE. This CDR3 is built from 14 residues. Here the CDR3 reads CASILTGLNTEAFF. As DNA, the CDR3 is TGTGCCAGCATCTTGACAGGACTGAACACTGAAGCTTTCTTT. The full variable domain, in which reference TRBV5-6 and TRBJ1-1 provide the parts outside the CDR3, is DAGVTQSPTHLIKTRGQQVTLRCSPKSGHDTVSWYQQALGQGPQFIFQYYEEEERQRGNFPDRFSGHQFPNYSSELNVNALLLGDSALYLCASILTGLNTEAFFGQGTRLTVV.

The chain recombines TRBV18 with TRBJ2-7; maybe TRBD2 (5 bases). The germline CDR1 and CDR2 sequences are KGHSH and LQKENI. Trimming removed 2 bases from V and 7 bases from J, with 15 bases in between. The CDR3 contains 14 residues. This CDR3 is CASSPASGRGEQYF. The CDR3 DNA sequence: TGTGCCAGCTCACCAGCTTCCGGTCGGGGTGAGCAGTACTTC. The whole variable domain, remainder taken from reference TRBV18 and TRBJ2-7, is NAGVMQNPRHLVRRRGQEARLRCSPMKGHSHVYWYRQLPEEGLKFMVYLQKENIIDESGMPKERFSAEFPKEGPSILRIQQVVRGDSAAYFCASSPASGRGEQYFGPGTRLTVT.

CDR3 sequence (DNA): TGTGCCAGCAGCGTAGCGGGGGGATCGGTTTCCTACAATGAGCAGTTCTTC. Protein product: CASSVAGGSVSYNEQFF. The chain combines TRBV9 with TRBJ2-1, with 7 nucleotides matching TRBD2. This CDR3 region has 17 residues. Germline V gene data show CDR1 as SGDLS and CDR2 as YYNGEE. V lost 0 bases to trimming and J lost 1 base; unmatched junction nucleotides: 7. The variable domain in full, with the rest retrieved from reference TRBV9 and TRBJ2-1, is DSGVTQTPKHLITATGQRVTLRCSPRSGDLSVYWYQQSLDQGLQFLIQYYNGEERAKGNILERFSAQQFPDLHSELNLSSLELGDSALYFCASSVAGGSVSYNEQFFGPGTRLTVL.

V usage is TRBV19 and J usage is TRBJ1-2, with D unclear. The V gene's germline CDR1 is LNHDA and CDR2 SQIVND (reference sequence). V lost 6 bases and J lost 7, with 12 bases in between. The CDR3 has 12 residues. The chain's CDR3 is CASRRGEGGYTF. Written as DNA, the CDR3 is TGTGCCAGTAGACGGGGAGAGGGTGGCTACACCTTC. The entire variable domain, with the rest obtained from reference TRBV19 and TRBJ1-2, is as follows: DGGITQSPKYLFRKEGQNVTLSCEQNLNHDAMYWYRQDPGQGLRLIYYSQIVNDFQKGDIAEGYSVSREKKESFPLTVTSAQKNPTAFYLCASRRGEGGYTFGSGTRLTVV.

This clone has just a few counts. This sequence joins TRBV7-9 and TRBJ2-7; TRBD2 might be the D (5 bases). Trimming stripped 4 bases from V and 2 bases from J, with 18 bases between. The CDR3 length is 16 residues. From germline, CDR1 is SEHNR and CDR2 FQNEAQ (reference sequence). CDR3 protein: CASSSGWSRRPYEQYF. The CDR3 DNA follows: TGTGCCAGCAGCTCGGGATGGTCCAGGAGGCCCTACGAGCAGTACTTC.

This rearrangement joins TRBV15 to TRBJ2-1; D might be TRBD2 (5 bases). V was trimmed by 0 bases and J by 8 bases, leaving 11 bases between them. CDR3 size: 14 residues. The V gene's germline CDR1 is LNHNV and CDR2 YYDKDF (reference sequence). CDR3 sequence: CATSRELVFYEQFF. The CDR3 coding sequence is TGTGCCACCAGCAGAGAACTAGTTTTTTATGAGCAGTTCTTC.

This chain uses TRBV2 with TRBJ2-7, with 10 bases identical to TRBD2. CDR1 and CDR2 (germline): SNHLY, FYNNEI. The J segment lost 4 bases and the V segment lost 8 bases, leaving 8 bases of the junction unmatched. There are 14 residues in the CDR3. CDR3 loop: CASSAGGPRYEQYF. CDR3 DNA sequence: TGTGCCAGCTCAGCGGGGGGGCCCAGGTACGAGCAGTACTTC.

In this sample, this clone turned up a few times. The rearrangement links TRBV4-1 to TRBJ1-5; no clear D. The CDR3 is 16 amino acids. Trimming left V 4 bases short and J 7 bases short, with 20 bases between. Germline V gene lookup returns CDR1 MGHRA and CDR2 YSYEKL. The CDR3 nucleotides read TGCGCCAGCAGCCCTACTCAAGGAGGGATGGGGCAGCCCCAGCATTTT. It is translated as CASSPTQGGMGQPQHF.

The V call is TRBV5-6, the J call TRBJ2-3; TRBD2 is a possible D gene (5 bases). Trimming took off 0 bases at V and 6 bases at J, with 11 bases between the two ends. The CDR3 is made up of 14 amino acids. Germline CDR1 is SGHDT and CDR2 is YYEEEE. The CDR3 nucleotides are TGTGCCAGCAGCTTGGAAACTAGACTCGATACGCAGTATTTT. This gives the protein CASSLETRLDTQYF.

This clone showed up just a few times. CDR3 sequence: CASSFSGGPNTEAFF. CDR3 sequence (DNA): TGTGCCAGCAGCTTCTCGGGGGGGCCGAACACTGAAGCTTTCTTT. The chain links TRBV7-9 to TRBJ1-1; D may be TRBD1 (6 bases). Germline V lookup: CDR1 SEHNR, CDR2 FQNEAQ (reference sequence). The CDR3 has 15 residues. Deletions cut 3 bases from V and 1 base from J, with 12 bases between. Full variable domain (outside the CDR3, taken from reference TRBV7-9 and TRBJ1-1): DTGVSQNPRHKITKRGQNVTFRCDPISEHNRLYWYRQTLGQGPEFLTYFQNEAQLEKSRLLSDRFSAERPKGSFSTLEIQRTEQGDSAMYLCASSFSGGPNTEAFFGQGTRLTVV.